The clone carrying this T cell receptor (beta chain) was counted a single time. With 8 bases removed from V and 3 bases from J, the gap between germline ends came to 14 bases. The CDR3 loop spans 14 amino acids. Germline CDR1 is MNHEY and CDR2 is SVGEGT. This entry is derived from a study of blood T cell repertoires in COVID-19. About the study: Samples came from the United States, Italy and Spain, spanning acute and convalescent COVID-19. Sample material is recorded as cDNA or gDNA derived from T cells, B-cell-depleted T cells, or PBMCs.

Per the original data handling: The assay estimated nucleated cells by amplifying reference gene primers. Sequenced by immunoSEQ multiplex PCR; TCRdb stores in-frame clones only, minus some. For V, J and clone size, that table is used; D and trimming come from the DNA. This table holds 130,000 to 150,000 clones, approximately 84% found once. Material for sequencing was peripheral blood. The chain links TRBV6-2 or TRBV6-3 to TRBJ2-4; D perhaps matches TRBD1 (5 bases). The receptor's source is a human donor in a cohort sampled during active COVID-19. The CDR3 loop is CASGLPDSKNIQYF. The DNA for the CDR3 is TGTGCCAGCGGCCTACCAGACAGCAAAAACATTCAGTACTTC.